Listed here are 21 T cell receptor beta chains from one sample, sequenced in a study of blood T cell repertoires in COVID-19. Some clones are missing from TCRdb's copy, which holds only in-frame ones; the method was immunoSEQ multiplex PCR. The sample carries approximately 170,000 clones, more than 75% recorded once. Sequencing was performed on PBMCs or T cells enriched from blood (not recorded which). These receptors came from a man aged 35 to 55 who had recovered from COVID-19.

The genes are TRBV6-5 and TRBJ1-2; D remains ambiguous. Germline V gene sequence: CDR1 MNHEY, CDR2 SVGAGI. This CDR3 region has 15 residues. V was shortened by 6 bases and J by 4 bases, with 18 bases between the two germline ends. CDR3 loop: CASSLTRDYPYGYTF. CDR3 DNA: TGTGCCAGCAGCCTTACCCGCGACTACCCCTATGGCTACACCTTC.

This clone was observed a handful of times. The chain has TRBV3-1 (or the pseudogene TRBV3-2) and TRBJ2-2; D is unresolved. CDR1 and CDR2 (germline): LGHDT, YNNKEL (reference sequence). The CDR3 loop spans 12 amino acids. The V gene lost 2 bases and the J gene lost 6 bases, with 4 bases spanning the gap. Here the CDR3 reads CASSQQSGELFF. CDR3 nucleotide sequence: TGTGCCAGCAGCCAACAATCCGGGGAGCTGTTTTTT.

The V call is TRBV7-2, the J call TRBJ2-3, with D maybe TRBD2 (7 bases). V shed 1 base and J shed 1 base, with 12 bases lying between them. Looked up from germline, CDR1 is SGHTA and CDR2 is FQGNSA. The CDR3 is 16 residues long. Written as DNA, the CDR3 is TGTGCCAGCAGCTTAGTCGGGGGGCGGGGCACAGATACGCAGTATTTT. Translating it yields CASSLVGGRGTDTQYF. The complete variable domain, with remaining parts taken from reference TRBV7-2 and TRBJ2-3, reads GAGVSQSPSNKVTEKGKDVELRCDPISGHTALYWYRQSLGQGLEFLIYFQGNSAPDKSGLPSDRFSAERTGGSVSTLTIQRTQQEDSAVYLCASSLVGGRGTDTQYFGPGTRLTVL.

J is TRBJ1-3 and V is TRBV3-1 (or the pseudogene TRBV3-2); 9 nucleotides match TRBD1. This CDR3 contains 16 residues. Germline loops: CDR1 LGHDT, CDR2 YNNKEL (reference sequence). The V and J ends lost 4 bases and 2 bases, in that order; junction bases with no gene match: 6. The CDR3 loop reads CASSPLGTGTGNTIYF. Written as DNA, the CDR3 is TGTGCCAGCAGCCCTTTAGGGACAGGGACTGGAAACACCATATATTTT.

The chain carries TRBV30 and TRBJ1-2; D not resolved. Per germline, CDR1 GTSNPN and CDR2 SVGIG (reference sequence). The CDR3 extends over 13 amino acids. V was pared by 5 bases and J by 7 bases, with 17 bases between. The CDR3 region is CAWDIGGLGGYTF. DNA of the CDR3: TGTGCCTGGGACATCGGAGGGCTAGGTGGCTACACCTTC.

This chain links TRBV30 with TRBJ1-6; D is possibly TRBD1 (5 bases). V was shortened by 0 bases and J by 10 bases, with 16 bases between the two germline ends. The germline CDR1 and CDR2 sequences are GTSNPN and SVGIG (reference sequence). The CDR3 is 15 residues long. This CDR3 is CAWSVLGRAPSPLHF. Here the CDR3 DNA reads TGTGCCTGGAGTGTACTCGGCAGGGCCCCCTCACCCCTCCACTTT.

The J gene is TRBJ1-2, the V gene TRBV5-1; D might be TRBD1 (6 bases). V was cut by 0 bases and J by 1 base, with 10 bases left in between. This CDR3 is 15 amino acids long. Germline-derived CDR1 and CDR2 are SGHRS and YFSETQ. CDR3 sequence reads: CASSLGQAGNYGYTF. Written as DNA, the CDR3 is TGCGCCAGCAGCTTGGGACAGGCTGGTAACTATGGCTACACCTTC.

The chain recombines TRBV7-6 with TRBJ1-3; no firm D call. V was shortened by 5 bases and J by 6 bases, with 17 bases between the two germline ends. The CDR3 spans 15 residues. CDR1 and CDR2 from the germline V gene are SGHVS and FNYEAQ. CDR3 amino acids: CASSIPPAVENTIYF. The CDR3 DNA is TGTGCCAGCAGCATCCCCCCTGCAGTTGAAAACACCATATATTTT.

A few counts support this clone. J is TRBJ1-5 and V is TRBV7-3, with D uncertain. The CDR3 contains 13 residues. V was shortened by 5 bases and J by 4 bases, with 9 bases between the two germline ends. Germline CDR1 is SGHTA and CDR2 is FQGTGA. CDR3 in amino acids: CASSRTVNQPQHF. DNA of the CDR3: TGTGCCAGCAGCCGTACAGTGAATCAGCCCCAGCATTTT.

There are a few counts of this clone. The V and J genes are TRBV5-1 and TRBJ2-7; perhaps TRBD1 as D (6 bases). The CDR3 length is 13 residues. V was trimmed by 6 bases and J by 7 bases, leaving 17 bases between them. Germline assignment: CDR1 SGHRS and CDR2 YFSETQ. CDR3: CASTDTRGKEQYV. CDR3 bases: TGCGCCAGCACGGATACCAGGGGTAAAGAGCAGTACGTC.

CDR3 protein: CASSLAGGPYNEQFF. The CDR3 DNA follows: TGTGCCAGCAGTCTAGCGGGGGGGCCCTACAATGAGCAGTTCTTC. J is TRBJ2-1 and V is TRBV3-1 (or the pseudogene TRBV3-2); the match to TRBD2 covers 12 bases. Germline assignment: CDR1 LGHDT and CDR2 YNNKEL (reference sequence). The CDR3 covers 15 residues. V was pared by 6 bases and J by 2 bases, with 2 bases of the junction left unmatched.

This rearrangement joins TRBV29-1 to TRBJ1-6; unclear D gene. V dropped 4 bases and J dropped 8 bases, with 12 bases sitting between them. Germline V lookup: CDR1 SQVTM, CDR2 ANQGSEA. The CDR3 is 13 amino acids. The CDR3 DNA reads TGCAGCGTTGCGGCTCGCGGGGATTCACCCCTCCACTTT. Encoded protein: CSVAARGDSPLHF.

This chain connects TRBV30 to TRBJ1-2; tentative D call: TRBD1 (6 bases). Germline CDR1 GTSNPN, CDR2 SVGIG (reference sequence). The V gene lost 4 bases and the J gene lost 5 bases, with 14 bases spanning the gap. There are 13 residues in the CDR3. This CDR3 reads CAWNQGQQYGYTF. The CDR3 region has the DNA TGTGCCTGGAATCAGGGGCAGCAATATGGCTACACCTTC.

The V and J genes are TRBV6-5 and TRBJ2-7, with D possibly being TRBD2 (6 bases). Trimming took 11 bases from V and 1 from J, leaving 12 bases between them. CDR1 is MNHEY and CDR2 is SVGAGI in the germline V gene. This CDR3 region has 12 residues. CDR3 residues: CAGGAPSYEQYF. The DNA of the CDR3 is TGTGCCGGCGGGGCCCCTTCCTACGAGCAGTACTTC.

The genes are TRBV9 and TRBJ1-4, with D maybe TRBD1 (6 bases). Trimming left V 0 bases short and J 7 bases short, with 13 bases between. The CDR3 contains 15 residues. Germline CDR1 and CDR2: SGDLS and YYNGEE. In DNA form, the CDR3 reads TGTGCCAGCAGCGTAGGTAACAGGGAAGCTGAAAAACTGTTTTTT. Translation: CASSVGNREAEKLFF.

CDR3 sequence: CAHHDTGAGANVLTF. CDR3 bases: TGTGCCCACCACGATACAGGGGCTGGGGCCAACGTCCTGACTTTC. The chain combines TRBV30 with TRBJ2-6; 7 bases agree with TRBD1. This CDR3 region has 15 residues. Germline lookup yields CDR1 GTSNPN and CDR2 SVGIG (reference sequence). The V segment lost 8 bases and the J segment 2 bases; nucleotides outside the gene matches: 9.

This rearrangement joins TRBV4-1 to TRBJ1-5; D is undetermined. The CDR3 loop spans 15 amino acids. Germline loops: CDR1 MGHRA, CDR2 YSYEKL. Deletions cut 0 bases from V and 5 bases from J, with 11 bases between. The CDR3 nucleotides read TGCGCCAGCAGCCAAGATGGGGTCGGGGATCAGCCCCAGCATTTT. It codes for CASSQDGVGDQPQHF.

This chain connects TRBV6-1 to TRBJ1-2; no definite D call. The V gene lost 2 bases and the J gene lost 4 bases, with 8 bases spanning the gap. The length of the CDR3 is 13 residues. The germline V gene encodes CDR1 MNHNS and CDR2 SASEGT. The CDR3 is CASSESVFYGYTF. The CDR3 DNA follows: TGTGCCAGCAGTGAATCCGTGTTCTATGGCTACACCTTC.

The chain has TRBV4-1 and TRBJ1-5; D is perhaps TRBD1 (5 bases). V was trimmed by 0 bases and J by 0 bases, leaving 9 bases between them. The CDR3 runs to 16 residues. Germline CDR1 is MGHRA and CDR2 is YSYEKL. CDR3 coding DNA: TGCGCCAGCAGCCAAGATGGGCAGGGTAGCAATCAGCCCCAGCATTTT. Translating gives CASSQDGQGSNQPQHF.

The V call is TRBV19, the J call TRBJ1-3; D is ambiguous. V shed 5 bases and J shed 1 base, with 12 bases lying between them. Germline assignment: CDR1 LNHDA and CDR2 SQIVND (reference sequence). There are 15 residues in the CDR3. CDR3 bases: TGTGCCAGTAGTTCCCCCCGGGGATCTGGAAACACCATATATTTT. Protein product: CASSSPRGSGNTIYF.

The DNA of the CDR3 is TGTGCCATCAGGGGCGATGAGGGTTCTTTGACCCAGTACTTC. The encoded protein is CAIRGDEGSLTQYF. J is TRBJ2-5 and V is TRBV10-3, with D tentatively TRBD2 (5 bases). CDR3 length: 14 residues. V was pared by 6 bases and J by 7 bases, with 18 bases between. From germline, CDR1 is ENHRY and CDR2 SYGVKD.